This T cell receptor (beta chain) appears in the sequencing data of a study of shared clonotypes between healthy human individuals. Notes on the study in general: Despite large depth, rarefaction showed incomplete sorted-subset sequencing.

Profiling relied on immunoSEQ multiplex PCR, and the TCRdb table lists in-frame clones only, not all of them. The repertoire holds 1.5 million to 2.5 million clones, with approximately 94% as singletons. The naive CD8 population came from CD45RO-negative cells selected for CCR7, without terminally differentiated effector memory CD45RA+ cells. Healthy and HIV-negative, the adult donors had no recent acute infections or vaccinations. A note on this clone: Its antigen is not identified.

This CDR3 region has 16 residues. The V segment lost 3 bases and the J segment 5 bases; nucleotides outside the gene matches: 7. CDR1 and CDR2 from the germline V gene are ENHRY and SYGVKD. The sequenced sample was naive CD8+ T cells sorted from blood. The sequence was obtained from a man aged 18 to 30 in good health. The chain carries TRBV10-3 and TRBJ2-3; the match to TRBD2 covers 11 bases. The CDR3 nucleotides read TGTGCCATCAGTGAACCGGGACTAGCGGCGTTAGATACGCAGTATTTT. It is translated as CAISEPGLAALDTQYF.